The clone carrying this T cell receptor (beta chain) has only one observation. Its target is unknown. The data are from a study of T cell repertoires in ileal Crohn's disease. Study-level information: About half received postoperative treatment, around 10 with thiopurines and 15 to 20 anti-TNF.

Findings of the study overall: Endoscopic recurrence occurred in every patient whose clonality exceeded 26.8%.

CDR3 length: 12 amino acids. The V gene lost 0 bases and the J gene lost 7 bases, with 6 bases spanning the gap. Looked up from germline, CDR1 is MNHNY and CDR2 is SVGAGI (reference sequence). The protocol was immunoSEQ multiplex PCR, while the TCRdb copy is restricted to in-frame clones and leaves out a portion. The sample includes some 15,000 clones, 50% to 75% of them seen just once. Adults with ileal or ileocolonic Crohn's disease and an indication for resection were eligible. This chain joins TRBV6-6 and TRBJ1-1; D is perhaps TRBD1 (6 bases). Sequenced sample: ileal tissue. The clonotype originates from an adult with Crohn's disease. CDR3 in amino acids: CASSYSDSEAFF. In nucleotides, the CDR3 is TGTGCCAGCAGTTACTCGGACAGTGAAGCTTTCTTT.